The 32 T cell receptor beta chains listed next were all sequenced from one sample in a study of relationships among human T cell subsets. Semiquantitative ARM-PCR amplified T cell receptor alpha and beta CDR3 regions from mRNA. Tagged nested gene-specific primers were used first, then communal superprimers amplified exponentially. TCRdb called the multiplex PCR reads again in MiXCR, with one record for every CDR3 protein. Among more than 4,500 distinct CDR3 sequences, around 62% were seen once, and the ten largest hold under 65%. CD8+ T cells were isolated by anti-CD4 multisort bead depletion, then anti-CD8 bead selection. Sequenced input: CD8+ T cells sorted from blood. Receptors originate from a man between 40 and 49 years old in good health.

This sequence joins TRBV16 and TRBJ1-1; D might be TRBD1 (5 bases). CDR3 length: 13 residues. Deletions cut 5 bases from V and 4 bases from J, with 11 bases between. From germline, CDR1 is KGHSY and CDR2 FQNENV. CDR3 protein: CASSASRGTEAFF. The CDR3 DNA sequence: TGTGCCAGCAGCGCGTCGAGGGGCACTGAAGCTTTCTTT. Variable domain in full (rest from reference TRBV16 and TRBJ1-1): GEEVAQTPKHLVRGEGQKAKLYCAPIKGHSYVFWYQQVLKNEFKFLISFQNENVFDETGMPKERFSAKCLPNSPCSLEIQATKLEDSAVYFCASSASRGTEAFFGQGTRLTVV.

This clonotype was observed a few times. The chain's CDR3 is CSVEGLASTDTQYF. CDR3 in DNA: TGCAGCGTTGAAGGACTAGCGTCCACAGATACGCAGTATTTT. The chain employs TRBV29-1 and TRBJ2-3, with TRBD2 identical over 8 bases. Germline V gene data show CDR1 as SQVTM and CDR2 as ANQGSEA. Losses at the gene ends were 1 base for V and 2 bases for J; bases not matched to a gene: 2. The CDR3 sequence is 14 residues long.

A single count supports this clonotype. This chain connects TRBV12-3 or TRBV12-4 to TRBJ2-1, with a tentative D call TRBD2 (5 bases). There are 14 residues in the CDR3. The V and J ends lost 4 bases and 4 bases respectively, with 11 bases between them. CDR3 DNA: TGTGCCAGCAGTTACGGGAAGACATACAATGAGCAGTTCTTC. It translates to CASSYGKTYNEQFF.

The V and J genes are TRBV4-2 and TRBJ1-2; TRBD1 is a possible D gene (6 bases). CDR1 LGHNA and CDR2 YNFKEQ come from the germline V gene. The V gene lost 4 bases and the J gene lost 2 bases, with 17 bases spanning the gap. This CDR3 comprises 16 residues. The CDR3 protein is CASSLPGQGQNYGYTF. Written as DNA, the CDR3 is TGTGCCAGCAGCCTCCCTGGGCAGGGGCAGAACTATGGCTACACCTTC.

The V call is TRBV7-9, the J call TRBJ2-2; a weak D match, TRBD2 (5 bases). Per the germline V gene, CDR1 is SEHNR and CDR2 is FQNEAQ (reference sequence). The V end lost 7 bases, the J end lost 7 bases, and 7 bases lay between the germline ends. This CDR3 has 11 amino acids. The CDR3 nucleotides are TGTGCCAGCACCGAGGGCGGGGAGCTGTTTTTT. It encodes CASTEGGELFF.

This clonotype was detected only a few times. The chain links TRBV11-2 to TRBJ1-6, with no clear D. V lost 1 base to trimming and J lost 9 bases, with 13 bases between them. Germline V CDR1 and CDR2: SGHAT, FQNNGV. The CDR3 spans 15 residues. Written as DNA, the CDR3 is TGTGCCAGCAGCTTAGGTGGAGATACACGTTCACCCCTCCACTTT. It is translated as CASSLGGDTRSPLHF. Filled out from reference TRBV11-2 and TRBJ1-6, the complete variable domain reads EAGVAQSPRYKIIEKRQSVAFWCNPISGHATLYWYQQILGQGPKLLIQFQNNGVVDDSQLPKDRFSAERLKGVDSTLKIQPAKLEDSAVYLCASSLGGDTRSPLHFGNGTRLTVT.

The gene calls are TRBV29-1 and TRBJ2-1; no clear D gene. The CDR3 runs to 14 residues. Deletions cut 3 bases from V and 0 bases from J, with 9 bases between. Germline CDR1 is SQVTM and CDR2 is ANQGSEA. The CDR3 DNA is TGCAGCGTTGAGAACATGAGCTCCTACAATGAGCAGTTCTTC. Its translation: CSVENMSSYNEQFF.

The V call is TRBV4-1, the J call TRBJ1-1; 11 bases fit TRBD1. Germline loops: CDR1 MGHRA, CDR2 YSYEKL. This CDR3 is built from 14 residues. V lost 8 bases to trimming and J lost 1 base; unmatched junction nucleotides: 3. CDR3 DNA sequence: TGCGCCAGCGGACAGGGGGCCCCGAACACTGAAGCTTTCTTT. Translation: CASGQGAPNTEAFF.

The gene calls are TRBV3-1 and TRBJ2-7; no clear D gene. The germline gives CDR1 LGHDT, CDR2 YNNKEL (reference sequence). There are 16 residues in the CDR3. V gave up 0 bases and J gave up 2 bases, with 14 bases separating them. CDR3 nucleotide sequence: TGTGCCAGCAGCCAAGATTTTAGGGCAGAGACCTACGAGCAGTACTTC. Translating gives CASSQDFRAETYEQYF.

The CDR3: CSAPRTGSYEQYF. The CDR3 nucleotides read TGCAGTGCTCCTCGGACAGGTTCCTACGAGCAGTACTTC. The chain combines TRBV20-1 with TRBJ2-7; 7 bases map to TRBD1. Per germline, CDR1 DFQATT and CDR2 SNEGSKA (reference sequence). This CDR3 is 13 amino acids long. J gave up 1 base and V 5 bases, and 5 bases lay outside the gene matches.

The chain carries TRBV11-2 and TRBJ2-7, with TRBD2 as a possible D gene (5 bases). The CDR3 has 14 residues. Germline CDR1 SGHAT, CDR2 FQNNGV. Trimming shortened V by 1 base and J by 0 bases, and 7 bases separated the two germline ends. The CDR3 DNA reads as TGTGCCAGCAGCTTAGGTGGGAGCTCCTACGAGCAGTACTTC. Amino acids: CASSLGGSSYEQYF.

The chain recombines TRBV7-9 with TRBJ2-7; 7 bases align to TRBD1. The V gene's germline CDR1 is SEHNR and CDR2 FQNEAQ (reference sequence). The CDR3 has 12 residues. The V gene end was trimmed by 6 bases and the J gene end by 5 bases; junction bases not matched to a gene: 4. CDR3 amino acids: CASRQGTHEQYF. CDR3 DNA: TGTGCCAGCAGACAGGGGACCCACGAGCAGTACTTC.

The chain employs TRBV11-2 and TRBJ2-3; no clear D gene. This CDR3 comprises 15 residues. V was pared by 5 bases and J by 1 base, with 13 bases between. Germline CDR1 and CDR2: SGHAT and FQNNGV. The CDR3 protein is CASSRVIAGTDTQYF. In DNA, the CDR3 is TGTGCCAGCAGCCGGGTCATAGCCGGCACAGATACGCAGTATTTT.

The V call is TRBV11-2, the J call TRBJ2-7; 7 nucleotides line up with TRBD2. The CDR3 contains 13 residues. Germline trimming cut 3 bases from V and 6 bases from J; bases unmatched to any gene: 5. Germline V gene lookup returns CDR1 SGHAT and CDR2 FQNNGV. CDR3 sequence: CASSFSGNGEQYF. As DNA, the CDR3 is TGTGCCAGCAGCTTCAGCGGGAATGGCGAGCAGTACTTC.

This clonotype was observed a single time. The V call is TRBV27, the J call TRBJ2-7, with D tentatively TRBD2 (6 bases). The V gene lost 6 bases and the J gene lost 1 base, with 10 bases spanning the gap. The CDR3 extends over 13 amino acids. Germline CDR1 is MNHEY and CDR2 is SMNVEV (reference sequence). The CDR3 sequence is CASSVAGSYEQYF. The CDR3 DNA follows: TGTGCCAGCAGCGTTGCGGGATCCTACGAGCAGTACTTC.

The chain links TRBV28 to TRBJ2-3; 10 nucleotides align to TRBD2. This CDR3 has 15 residues. CDR1 and CDR2 (germline): MDHEN, SYDVKM. Trimming removed 7 bases from V and 2 bases from J; junction bases left unmatched: 6. CDR3 in amino acids: CASTRTSGATDTQYF. CDR3 DNA: TGTGCCAGCACCCGAACTAGCGGGGCCACAGATACGCAGTATTTT.

Note on this clonotype: A read error may account for a junction end that differs from germline. CDR3 sequence (DNA): TGTGCCATCAGTGGGCGACAGGGCTCTGGGGCCAACGTCCTGACCTTC. This gives the protein CAISGRQGSGANVLTF. This chain connects TRBV10-3 to TRBJ2-6; 7 positions match TRBD1. This CDR3 spans 16 amino acids. Germline loops: CDR1 ENHRY, CDR2 SYGVKD.

V gene TRBV27 combines with J gene TRBJ2-1; D may be TRBD2 (6 bases). CDR1 and CDR2 (germline): MNHEY, SMNVEV (reference sequence). V gave up 5 bases and J gave up 7 bases, with 15 bases separating them. The CDR3 has 14 residues. CDR3 bases: TGTGCCAGCAGTGGGGGGAGTAAGCTAAATGAGCAGTTCTTC. This codes for CASSGGSKLNEQFF.

The chain uses TRBV28 and TRBJ2-3; the match to TRBD2 covers 7 bases. Germline trimming cut 6 bases from V and 3 bases from J; bases unmatched to any gene: 12. Germline assignment: CDR1 MDHEN and CDR2 SYDVKM. This CDR3 spans 16 amino acids. The CDR3 protein is CASSPRPGSGTDTQYF. As DNA, the CDR3 is TGTGCCAGCAGCCCCCGGCCGGGTAGCGGGACAGATACGCAGTATTTT.

The chain is built from TRBV4-1 and TRBJ2-4, with a weak D call TRBD2 (6 bases). Trimming shortened V by 0 bases and J by 8 bases, and 14 bases separated the two germline ends. Germline-derived CDR1 and CDR2 are MGHRA and YSYEKL. The CDR3 has 15 residues. Here the CDR3 reads CASSQDPRGKDIQYF. CDR3 bases: TGCGCCAGCAGCCAAGACCCCCGCGGGAAGGACATTCAGTACTTC.

The genes are TRBV11-1 and TRBJ2-1; tentative D call: TRBD1 (5 bases). Germline values: CDR1 SGHAT, CDR2 FQDESV (reference sequence). Between the trimmed V and J ends, which lost 3 bases and 9 bases, there was a span of 18 bases. This CDR3 comprises 15 residues. The CDR3: CASSLDNYAASEQFF. CDR3 in DNA: TGTGCCAGCAGCTTGGACAACTACGCCGCTAGTGAGCAGTTCTTC.

This clonotype has only a few counts. This chain links TRBV25-1 with TRBJ1-1; D not certain. Germline values: CDR1 MGHDK, CDR2 SYGVNS. The CDR3 has 11 residues. The V and J ends lost 2 bases and 10 bases respectively, with 8 bases between them. The CDR3 nucleotides read TGTGCCAGCAGTGAAGCCCGGGGAGCTTTCTTT. Amino acid sequence: CASSEARGAFF.

The V call is TRBV11-2, the J call TRBJ2-1; 8 bases fit TRBD2. The trim removed 2 bases at V and 3 bases at J, leaving 6 bases unmatched. The CDR3 length is 16 residues. Germline values: CDR1 SGHAT, CDR2 FQNNGV. CDR3 nucleotide sequence: TGTGCCAGCAGCTTATCCCGGGGACTAGACTACAATGAGCAGTTCTTC. Encoded protein: CASSLSRGLDYNEQFF.

V and J are TRBV6-5 and TRBJ2-1, with D unresolved. The germline gives CDR1 MNHEY, CDR2 SVGAGI. The CDR3 runs to 16 residues. The V end was cut by 0 bases, the J end by 5 bases, with 14 bases between. CDR3 protein: CASSYSKLSLDNEQFF. The CDR3 DNA reads as TGTGCCAGCAGTTACTCGAAACTCTCTTTGGACAATGAGCAGTTCTTC.

V and J are TRBV4-1 and TRBJ1-2, with 9 bases identical to TRBD1. The CDR3 is 15 residues long. The germline V gene encodes CDR1 MGHRA and CDR2 YSYEKL. The junction had 6 bases not matched to a gene; V was cut back by 2 bases and J by 5 bases. The CDR3 DNA follows: TGCGCCAGCAGCCAATTGACAGGGGGAGATTATGGCTACACCTTC. This translates into CASSQLTGGDYGYTF.

V usage is TRBV7-9 and J usage is TRBJ2-7, with 9 bases fitting TRBD2. This CDR3 is built from 12 residues. From germline, CDR1 is SEHNR and CDR2 FQNEAQ (reference sequence). V dropped 9 bases and J dropped 7; count of bases not matched to a gene: 7. CDR3 sequence: CASIGLAGEQYF. The CDR3 nucleotides read TGTGCCAGTATAGGGCTAGCGGGGGAGCAGTACTTC.

The chain couples TRBV27 to TRBJ2-1; D remains unclear. The CDR3 has 12 residues. Germline CDR1 reads MNHEY; CDR2 reads SMNVEV (reference sequence). Between the trimmed V and J ends, which lost 6 bases and 5 bases, there was a span of 8 bases. The CDR3 DNA reads TGTGCCAGCAGAGGGATCGACAATGAGCAGTTCTTC. It yields the protein CASRGIDNEQFF.

As for this clonotype: This may come from a read error, since a much larger clone is one base off. The chain is built from TRBV7-8 and TRBJ2-5, with D uncertain. Germline lookup yields CDR1 SGHVS and CDR2 FQNEAQ. Deletions cut 2 bases from V and 0 bases from J, with 7 bases between. This CDR3 contains 14 residues. DNA of the CDR3: TGTGCCAGCAGCTTACAAACGAACCAAGAGACCCAGTACTTC. Its protein product is CASSLQTNQETQYF. The complete variable domain, with remaining parts taken from reference TRBV7-8 and TRBJ2-5, reads GAGVSQSPRYKVAKRGQDVALRCDPISGHVSLFWYQQALGQGPEFLTYFQNEAQLDKSGLPSDRFFAERPEGSVSTLKIQRTQQEDSAVYLCASSLQTNQETQYFGPGTRLLVL.

With regard to this clonotype: One base away lies a much larger clone, so this may be a sequencing read error. The chain combines TRBV11-1 with TRBJ2-1; D might be TRBD2 (6 bases). Germline CDR1 and CDR2: SGHAT and FQDESV (reference sequence). CDR3 length: 17 residues. This CDR3 is CASSKTRSDWIYSEQFF. CDR3 DNA: TGTGCCAGCAGTAAGACTAGGAGTGACTGGATATACAGTGAGCAGTTCTTC.

In its sample, this clonotype was seen a few times. The rearrangement uses TRBV7-9 and TRBJ2-3; 10 bases fit TRBD2. J lost 6 bases, V lost 5 bases, and 8 bases had no gene match. Germline CDR1 and CDR2: SEHNR and FQNEAQ (reference sequence). The CDR3 covers 15 residues. The CDR3 nucleotides are TGTGCCAGCAGCAAAGTAGCGGGGGGCCTTGATACGCAGTATTTT. It translates to CASSKVAGGLDTQYF.

This clonotype occurred once. This sequence joins TRBV3-1 and TRBJ2-7; D may be TRBD2 (6 bases). Trimming left V 3 bases short and J 3 bases short, with 15 bases between. This CDR3 contains 15 residues. Looked up from germline, CDR1 is LGHDT and CDR2 is YNNKEL (reference sequence). CDR3 sequence (DNA): TGTGCCAGCAGCCATGGTAGCGGATCATTCTACGAGCAGTACTTC. It encodes CASSHGSGSFYEQYF.

The CDR3 nucleotides read TGTGCCTGGAGTACTGCCGGGACGGCGAGCAATCAGCCCCAGCATTTT. It encodes CAWSTAGTASNQPQHF. The V and J genes are TRBV30 and TRBJ1-5; maybe TRBD1 (5 bases). V was cut by 2 bases and J by 1 base, with 15 bases left in between. The CDR3 runs 16 residues. Germline V gives CDR1 GTSNPN, CDR2 SVGIG (reference sequence).